This T cell receptor (beta chain) was captured in a study of blood T cell repertoires in COVID-19. This clone was detected a few times. Produced via immunoSEQ multiplex PCR; TCRdb's table is partial and in-frame only. The sample lists about 200,000 clones, around 90% occurring once. The sequenced sample consisted of peripheral blood. The clonotype originates from a man aged 50 or older with acute or convalescent COVID-19.

The CDR3 reads CASSQQLNTGELFF. Written as DNA, the CDR3 is TGTGCCAGCAGCCAACAATTGAACACCGGGGAGCTGTTTTTT. This chain uses TRBV28 with TRBJ2-2; D call uncertain. Trimming shortened V by 6 bases and J by 1 base, and 9 bases separated the two germline ends. CDR1 is MDHEN and CDR2 is SYDVKM in the germline V gene. The CDR3 loop spans 14 amino acids. The entire variable domain, with the rest obtained from reference TRBV28 and TRBJ2-2, is as follows: DVKVTQSSRYLVKRTGEKVFLECVQDMDHENMFWYRQDPGLGLRLIYFSYDVKMKEKGDIPEGYSVSREKKERFSLILESASTNQTSMYLCASSQQLNTGELFFGEGSRLTVL.